A selection of T cell receptor beta chains follows, all from one sample in a study of radiation and T cells in renal cell carcinoma. Libraries were prepared by immunoSEQ multiplex PCR; TCRdb keeps only in-frame clonotypes and omits some of them. The top ten hold approximately 22% of the sample, which has more than 140,000 clones, approximately 87% seen once. The sequences come from blood, collected from a patient whose treatment included radiotherapy and nephrectomy. The receptor set was obtained from a woman between 45 and 60 years old with renal cell carcinoma. CDR3s include the opening cysteine and the closing phenylalanine or tryptophan. The order of the fields is V gene, clone size, D gene, CDR3 length, J gene, CDR3 protein, CDR3 DNA. The D gene is left open where the match is weak. Clone size is shown for a subset of rows, as once, few, many or a class of expanded clone.

TRBV7-2	once	TRBD1	17	TRBJ1-6	CASSLGSGQGAVSPLHF	TGTGCCAGCAGCTTAGGATCGGGACAGGGGGCTGTTTCACCCCTCCACTTT
TRBV7-2	NA	TRBD2	14	TRBJ2-1	CASSGSGSYNEQFF	TGTGCCAGCAGCGGAAGCGGGAGCTACAATGAGCAGTTCTTC
TRBV9	NA	TRBD2	15	TRBJ2-7	CASSTSGTSGYEQYF	TGTGCCAGCAGCACCTCCGGGACTAGCGGTTACGAGCAGTACTTC
TRBV25-1	few	NA	13	TRBJ1-6	CASSDEGNSPLHF	TGTGCCAGCAGTGACGAGGGAAATTCACCCCTCCACTTT
TRBV4-3	NA	TRBD1	16	TRBJ1-6	CASSQDPGGTNSPLHF	TGCGCCAGCAGCCAAGATCCAGGGGGAACAAATTCACCCCTCCACTTT
TRBV30	NA	NA	14	TRBJ1-5	CAWSKTDINQPQHF	TGTGCCTGGAGCAAGACAGACATCAATCAGCCCCAGCATTTT
TRBV4-3	NA	TRBD1	13	TRBJ1-1	CASSLRQGSEAFF	TGCGCCAGCAGCCTCCGACAGGGAAGTGAAGCTTTCTTT
TRBV19	NA	NA	13	TRBJ1-4	CASSIVENEKLFF	TGTGCCAGTAGTATTGTCGAAAATGAAAAACTGTTTTTT
TRBV15	NA	NA	15	TRBJ2-7	CATSTSGGDDYEQYF	TGTGCCACCAGCACAAGTGGGGGTGACGACTACGAGCAGTACTTC
TRBV27	NA	TRBD1	13	TRBJ2-1	CGTDRSSYNEQFF	TGTGGGACGGACAGGAGCTCCTACAATGAGCAGTTCTTC
TRBV5-6	NA	TRBD1	15	TRBJ1-1	CASSPTDRVNTEAFF	TGTGCCAGCAGCCCTACTGACAGGGTCAACACTGAAGCTTTCTTT
TRBV29-1	NA	TRBD2	14	TRBJ2-2	CSVEDGGLAGELFF	TGCAGCGTTGAAGATGGCGGACTAGCCGGGGAGCTGTTTTTT
TRBV4-2	NA	NA	14	TRBJ1-3	CASSQAQPGNTIYF	TGTGCCAGCAGCCAAGCCCAACCTGGAAACACCATATATTTT
TRBV18	NA	NA	14	TRBJ1-2	CASSPLDPPRGYTF	TGTGCCAGCTCACCGCTCGACCCCCCACGTGGCTACACCTTC
TRBV13	NA	NA	16	TRBJ2-7	CASSFLKRTGSYEQYF	TGTGCCAGCAGCTTCCTCAAACGGACGGGAAGCTACGAGCAGTACTTC
TRBV5-6	NA	NA	16	TRBJ1-6	CASSRETWARSSPLHF	TGTGCCAGCAGCCGAGAAACATGGGCCAGGAGTTCACCCCTCCACTTT
TRBV9	NA	NA	19	TRBJ1-6	CASSVDPLKGGSYNSPLHF	TGTGCCAGCAGCGTAGATCCTCTGAAAGGAGGCTCCTATAATTCACCCCTCCACTTT
TRBV15	NA	TRBD1	16	TRBJ2-5	CATRADLETGKKTQYF	TGTGCCACCAGAGCTGATTTAGAGACAGGGAAGAAGACCCAGTACTTC
TRBV9	NA	NA	14	TRBJ2-7	CASSKTSSAYEQYF	TGTGCCAGCAGCAAAACCTCTAGCGCCTACGAGCAGTACTTC
TRBV6-6	NA	NA	15	TRBJ1-4	CASSLERTANEKLFF	TGTGCCAGCAGCCTAGAAAGGACAGCTAATGAAAAACTGTTTTTT
TRBV14	few	NA	17	TRBJ2-6	CASSQPTGRAGANVLTF	TGTGCCAGCAGCCAGCCGACAGGACGGGCTGGGGCCAACGTCCTGACTTTC
TRBV11-2	few	NA	16	TRBJ1-6	CASTPRATYGDSPLHF	TGTGCCAGCACCCCCCGGGCGACCTACGGGGATTCACCCCTCCACTTT
TRBV5-1	NA	NA	16	TRBJ1-1	CASSRRQDSLNTEAFF	TGCGCCAGCAGCCGACGGCAGGACAGTCTCAACACTGAAGCTTTCTTT
TRBV30	NA	NA	13	TRBJ1-2	CAWSLGHKYGYTF	TGTGCCTGGAGCCTCGGACACAAGTATGGCTACACCTTC
TRBV25-1	few	TRBD1	15	TRBJ1-6	CASSVTTGVASPLHF	TGTGCCAGCAGTGTTACTACAGGGGTCGCTTCACCCCTCCACTTT
TRBV9	NA	NA	14	TRBJ2-5	CASSTSGLQETQYF	TGTGCCAGCAGCACCAGCGGACTCCAAGAGACCCAGTACTTC
TRBV11-3	NA	NA	13	TRBJ2-1	CASSFDRANEQFF	TGTGCCAGCAGCTTCGACAGAGCCAATGAGCAGTTCTTC
TRBV18	once	NA	16	TRBJ1-4	CASSAGIPTSGEKLFF	TGTGCCAGCTCCGCAGGTATACCAACCTCGGGAGAAAAACTGTTTTTT
TRBV30	NA	NA	12	TRBJ2-3	CAWSGPLDTQYF	TGTGCCTGGAGTGGCCCCTTAGATACGCAGTATTTT
TRBV4-1	NA	TRBD2	19	TRBJ2-3	CASSQGRASGISSTDTQYF	TGCGCCAGCAGCCAAGGGCGGGCTAGCGGGATATCTAGCACAGATACGCAGTATTTT
TRBV7-2	NA	TRBD2	15	TRBJ2-1	CASSFVGRSYNEQFF	TGTGCCAGCAGCTTTGTCGGGAGGTCCTACAATGAGCAGTTCTTC
TRBV7-2	few	NA	13	TRBJ1-1	CASSADRNTEAFF	TGTGCCAGCAGCGCTGACAGGAACACTGAAGCTTTCTTT